Presented here are 10 T cell receptor beta chains from one specimen sequenced in a study of shared clonotypes between healthy human individuals. Method: immunoSEQ multiplex PCR; TCRdb's copy keeps in-frame clones and lacks some. The sample records more than 1 million clones, around 78% being singletons. Sequenced: memory CD4+ T cells from PBMCs. Subset given: CD45RA-negative fraction. The receptors derive from a young man in good health. Some clones in this sample may be carry-over from other donors' samples.

This clone was found once. This chain joins TRBV29-1 and TRBJ2-1; weak D call: TRBD1 (7 bases). The CDR3 contains 15 residues. Looked up from germline, CDR1 is SQVTM and CDR2 is ANQGSEA. Trimming cost V 6 bases and J 0 bases, with 15 bases left between them. The CDR3 DNA is TGCAGCGTGGATCAGGGGGGAGGCTCCTACAATGAGCAGTTCTTC. This sequence encodes CSVDQGGGSYNEQFF.

Worth noting for this clone: The sample holds other DNA sequences that translate to the same CDR3. The genes are TRBV30 and TRBJ1-2, with 7 bases lining up with TRBD1. Germline V gives CDR1 GTSNPN, CDR2 SVGIG (reference sequence). The length of the CDR3 is 13 residues. The V gene end was trimmed by 3 bases and the J gene end by 4 bases; junction bases not matched to a gene: 5. In nucleotides, the CDR3 is TGTGCCTGGAGCCGACGACAGGGCTATGGCTACACCTTC. This gives the protein CAWSRRQGYGYTF.

CDR3 protein: CASSSADRGGLEQYF. CDR3 coding DNA: TGTGCCAGCAGTTCTGCGGACAGGGGGGGCCTCGAGCAGTACTTC. The chain is built from TRBV6-5 and TRBJ2-7; 10 bases match TRBD1. Germline V gene sequence: CDR1 MNHEY, CDR2 SVGAGI. Trimming cost V 4 bases and J 6 bases; bases outside gene matches: 9. The CDR3 runs to 15 residues.

Points on this clone: The sample contains more than one DNA sequence encoding this CDR3. The V and J genes are TRBV7-2 and TRBJ2-7; 7 bases line up with TRBD2. V shed 1 base and J 0 bases; nucleotides not matched to a gene: 6. CDR1 and CDR2 from the germline V gene are SGHTA and FQGNSA. The CDR3 extends over 16 amino acids. The CDR3 DNA is TGTGCCAGCAGCTTAGGAGCGGGAACGAGCTCCTACGAGCAGTACTTC. Residues: CASSLGAGTSSYEQYF.

V is TRBV5-1 and J is TRBJ2-7, with no clear D. Germline V gene data show CDR1 as SGHRS and CDR2 as YFSETQ. The CDR3 has 15 residues. The V and J ends lost 0 bases and 0 bases respectively, with 10 bases between them. The CDR3: CASSLGDGSSYEQYF. CDR3 coding DNA: TGCGCCAGCAGCTTGGGAGACGGAAGCTCCTACGAGCAGTACTTC.

V gene TRBV7-3 combines with J gene TRBJ2-7; the match to TRBD2 covers 13 bases. The germline V gene has CDR1 SGHTA and CDR2 FQGTGA. Losses at the gene ends were 5 bases for V and 5 bases for J; bases not matched to a gene: 6. There are 15 residues in the CDR3. The CDR3 DNA reads as TGTGCCAGCAGCGCGGGGACTAGCGGGACCCACGAGCAGTACTTC. Residues: CASSAGTSGTHEQYF.

This clone was detected once. This chain links TRBV10-1 with TRBJ2-1, with 8 bases matching TRBD2. The V gene end was trimmed by 7 bases and the J gene end by 7 bases; junction bases not matched to a gene: 9. Germline V gives CDR1 WNHNN, CDR2 SYGVQD (reference sequence). The CDR3 is 14 amino acids. In nucleotides, the CDR3 is TGCGCCAGCAAAAGCGGGAGATTCAAAAATGAGCAGTTCTTC. The encoded protein is CASKSGRFKNEQFF.

The rearrangement links TRBV7-2 to TRBJ1-4; weak D call: TRBD1 (5 bases). Germline values: CDR1 SGHTA, CDR2 FQGNSA. This CDR3 has 15 amino acids. V lost 2 bases and J 2 bases, leaving 9 bases between the germline ends. CDR3 sequence: CASSLPGPTNEKLFF. The CDR3 region has the DNA TGTGCCAGCAGCTTACCGGGACCTACTAATGAAAAACTGTTTTTT.

This chain uses TRBV18 with TRBJ2-1; no definite D call. V lost 2 bases and J 7 bases, leaving 15 bases between the germline ends. The V gene's germline CDR1 is KGHSH and CDR2 LQKENI. The CDR3 totals 15 residues. The CDR3 nucleotides read TGTGCCAGCTCACCAAACATAAAGGGAAAGAATGAGCAGTTCTTC. This gives the protein CASSPNIKGKNEQFF.

The chain joins TRBV28 to TRBJ1-1; TRBD1 is a possible D gene (5 bases). CDR1 and CDR2 (germline): MDHEN, SYDVKM. The CDR3 runs to 13 residues. V gave up 4 bases and J gave up 5 bases, with 11 bases separating them. The CDR3 loop is CASSSPGGTEAFF. In nucleotides, the CDR3 is TGTGCCAGCAGTTCCCCTGGGGGTACTGAAGCTTTCTTT. Full variable domain (remainder filled in from reference TRBV28 and TRBJ1-1): DVKVTQSSRYLVKRTGEKVFLECVQDMDHENMFWYRQDPGLGLRLIYFSYDVKMKEKGDIPEGYSVSREKKERFSLILESASTNQTSMYLCASSSPGGTEAFFGQGTRLTVV.